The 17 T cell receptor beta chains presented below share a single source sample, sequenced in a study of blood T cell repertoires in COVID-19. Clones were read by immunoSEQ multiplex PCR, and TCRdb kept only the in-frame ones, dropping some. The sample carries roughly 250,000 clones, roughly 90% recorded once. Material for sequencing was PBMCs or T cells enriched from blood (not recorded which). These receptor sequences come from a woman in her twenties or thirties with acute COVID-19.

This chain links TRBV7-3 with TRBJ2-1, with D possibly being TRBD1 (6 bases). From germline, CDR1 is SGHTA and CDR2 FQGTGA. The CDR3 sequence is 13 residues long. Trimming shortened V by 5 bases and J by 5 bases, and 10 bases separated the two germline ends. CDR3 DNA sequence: TGTGCCAGCAGCCCGACAGGAAACAATGAGCAGTTCTTC. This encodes CASSPTGNNEQFF.

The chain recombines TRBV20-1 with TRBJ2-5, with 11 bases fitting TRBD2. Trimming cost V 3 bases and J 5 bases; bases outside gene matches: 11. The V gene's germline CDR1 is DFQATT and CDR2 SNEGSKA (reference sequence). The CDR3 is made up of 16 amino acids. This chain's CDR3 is CSASGTSGSSSETQYF. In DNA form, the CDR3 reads TGCAGTGCTAGTGGAACTAGCGGGAGTAGCAGTGAGACCCAGTACTTC.

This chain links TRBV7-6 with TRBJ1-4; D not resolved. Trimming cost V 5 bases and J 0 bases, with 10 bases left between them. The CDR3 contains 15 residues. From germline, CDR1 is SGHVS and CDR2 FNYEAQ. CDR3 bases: TGTGCCAGCAGCAACAACCAAGCAACTAATGAAAAACTGTTTTTT. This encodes CASSNNQATNEKLFF.

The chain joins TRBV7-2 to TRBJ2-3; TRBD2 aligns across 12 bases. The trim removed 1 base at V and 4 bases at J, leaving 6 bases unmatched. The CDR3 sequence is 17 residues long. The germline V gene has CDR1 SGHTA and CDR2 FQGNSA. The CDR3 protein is CASSLGVGLAGADTQYF. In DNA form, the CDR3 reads TGTGCCAGCAGCTTAGGGGTGGGACTAGCGGGTGCAGATACGCAGTATTTT.

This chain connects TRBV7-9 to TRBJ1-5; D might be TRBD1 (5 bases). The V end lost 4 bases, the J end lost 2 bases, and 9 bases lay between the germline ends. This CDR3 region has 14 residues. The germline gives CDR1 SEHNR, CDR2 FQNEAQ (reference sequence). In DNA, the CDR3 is TGTGCCAGCAGCTCTAGGGGCGGCAATCAGCCCCAGCATTTT. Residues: CASSSRGGNQPQHF. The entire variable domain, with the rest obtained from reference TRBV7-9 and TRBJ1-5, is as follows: DTGVSQNPRHKITKRGQNVTFRCDPISEHNRLYWYRQTLGQGPEFLTYFQNEAQLEKSRLLSDRFSAERPKGSFSTLEIQRTEQGDSAMYLCASSSRGGNQPQHFGDGTRLSIL.

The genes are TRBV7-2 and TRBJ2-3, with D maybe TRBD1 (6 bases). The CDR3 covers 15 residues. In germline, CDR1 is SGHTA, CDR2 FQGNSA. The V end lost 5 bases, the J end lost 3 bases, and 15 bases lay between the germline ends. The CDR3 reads CASSQNQGMTDTQYF. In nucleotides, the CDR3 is TGTGCCAGCAGCCAAAATCAGGGGATGACAGATACGCAGTATTTT.

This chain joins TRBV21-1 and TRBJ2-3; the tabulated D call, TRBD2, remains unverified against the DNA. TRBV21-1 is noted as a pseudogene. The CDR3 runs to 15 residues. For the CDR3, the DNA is TGTGCCAGCAGCAAAGAAAAGCGGGGCACAGATACGCAGTATTTT. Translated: CASSKEKRGTDTQYF.

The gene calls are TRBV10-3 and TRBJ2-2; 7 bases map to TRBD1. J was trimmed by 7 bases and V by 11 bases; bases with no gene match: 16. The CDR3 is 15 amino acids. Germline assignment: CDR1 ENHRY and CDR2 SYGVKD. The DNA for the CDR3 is TGTGCCTCCTCCGCGACTCTGGCAGGGGGCGGGGAGCTGTTTTTT. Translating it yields CASSATLAGGGELFF.

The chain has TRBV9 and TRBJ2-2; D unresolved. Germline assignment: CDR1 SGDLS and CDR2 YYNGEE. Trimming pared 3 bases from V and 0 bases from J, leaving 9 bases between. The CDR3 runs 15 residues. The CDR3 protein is CASSGADANTGELFF. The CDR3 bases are TGTGCCAGCAGCGGGGCTGACGCGAACACCGGGGAGCTGTTTTTT.

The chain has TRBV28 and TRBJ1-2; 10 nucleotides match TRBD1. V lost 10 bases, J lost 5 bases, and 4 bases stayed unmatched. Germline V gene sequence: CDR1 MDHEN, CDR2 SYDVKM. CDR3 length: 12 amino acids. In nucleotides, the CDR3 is TGTGCCATTGGGACAGGGGAATATGGCTACACCTTC. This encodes CAIGTGEYGYTF.

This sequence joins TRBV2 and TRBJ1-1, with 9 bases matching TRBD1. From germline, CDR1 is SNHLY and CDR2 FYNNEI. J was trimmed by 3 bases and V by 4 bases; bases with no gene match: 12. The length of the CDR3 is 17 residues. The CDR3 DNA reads TGTGCCAGCAGTGTCAAGAACAGGGGGCGCGGGGACACTGAAGCTTTCTTT. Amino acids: CASSVKNRGRGDTEAFF.

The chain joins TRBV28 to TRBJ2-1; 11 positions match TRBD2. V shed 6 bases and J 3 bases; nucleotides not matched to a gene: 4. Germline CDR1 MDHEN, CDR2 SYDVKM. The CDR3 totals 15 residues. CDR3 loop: CASRYSGRDYNEQFF. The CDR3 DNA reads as TGTGCCAGCAGATATAGCGGGAGGGACTACAATGAGCAGTTCTTC. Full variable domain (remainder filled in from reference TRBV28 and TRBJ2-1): DVKVTQSSRYLVKRTGEKVFLECVQDMDHENMFWYRQDPGLGLRLIYFSYDVKMKEKGDIPEGYSVSREKKERFSLILESASTNQTSMYLCASRYSGRDYNEQFFGPGTRLTVL.

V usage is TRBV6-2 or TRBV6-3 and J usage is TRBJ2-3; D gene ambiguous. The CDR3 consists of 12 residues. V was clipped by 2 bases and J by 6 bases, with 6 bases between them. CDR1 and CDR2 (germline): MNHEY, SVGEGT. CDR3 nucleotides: TGTGCCAGCAGTTACCCCCCGGATACGCAGTATTTT. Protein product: CASSYPPDTQYF.

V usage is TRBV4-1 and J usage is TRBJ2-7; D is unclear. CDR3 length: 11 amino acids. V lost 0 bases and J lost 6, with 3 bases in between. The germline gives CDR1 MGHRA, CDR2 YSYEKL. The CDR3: CASSQESEQYF. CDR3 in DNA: TGCGCCAGCAGCCAAGAGAGCGAGCAGTACTTC.

Here the CDR3 DNA reads TGTGCCAGCAGTCCTCCTGGGGCCAACGTCCTGACTTTC. This encodes CASSPPGANVLTF. The chain combines TRBV28 with TRBJ2-6, with D unresolved. The CDR3 totals 13 residues. Germline V gene sequence: CDR1 MDHEN, CDR2 SYDVKM. The V end was cut by 5 bases, the J end by 2 bases, with 4 bases between.

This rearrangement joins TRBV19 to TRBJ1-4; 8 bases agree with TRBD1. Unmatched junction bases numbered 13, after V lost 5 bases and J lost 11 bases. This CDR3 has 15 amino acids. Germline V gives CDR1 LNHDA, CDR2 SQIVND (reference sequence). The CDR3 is CASSRQGRIDGKLFF. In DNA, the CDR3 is TGTGCCAGTAGTCGACAGGGGCGAATCGATGGGAAACTGTTTTTT.

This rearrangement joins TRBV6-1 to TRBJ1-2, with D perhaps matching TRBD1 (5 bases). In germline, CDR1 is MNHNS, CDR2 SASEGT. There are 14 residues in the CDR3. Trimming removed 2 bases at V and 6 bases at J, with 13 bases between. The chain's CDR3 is CASSESQGWDGYTF. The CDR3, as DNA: TGTGCCAGCAGTGAATCCCAGGGTTGGGATGGCTACACCTTC.